This is a list of T cell receptor beta chains from one sample in a study of blood T cell repertoires in COVID-19. The table came from immunoSEQ multiplex PCR; TCRdb's copy has only in-frame clones and leaves some out. The sample contains 150,000 to 200,000 clones, about 88% of which appear only once. The sequencing sample was made of peripheral blood. The receptors come from a man younger than 30 who had recovered from COVID-19. The CDR3 runs from the conserved cysteine through the conserved F or W. A D gene is named only where the DNA matches it firmly. Expanded clones are given a class, and other clones once, few, many or no size at all.

d_call clone_size j_call v_call cdr3_aa cdr3_nt
TRBD1 - TRBJ2-7 TRBV23-1 CASSQYRGAYEQYF TGCGCCAGCAGTCAATACAGGGGAGCCTACGAGCAGTACTTC
TRBD2 - TRBJ2-7 TRBV7-2 CASSLAMTSGSEQYF TGTGCCAGCAGCTTAGCGATGACTAGCGGGAGCGAGCAGTACTTC
- - TRBJ2-1 TRBV12-1 CASSPQSGRLAGGSSYNEQFF TGTGCCAGCAGCCCGCAATCCGGTAGACTAGCGGGTGGGAGCTCCTACAATGAGCAGTTCTTC
- few TRBJ1-5 TRBV5-5 CASSLAVTDSNQPQHF TGTGCCAGCAGCTTGGCGGTGACAGATAGCAATCAGCCCCAGCATTTT
- - TRBJ2-3 TRBV24-1 CATSTGDTQYF TGTGCCACCTCCACAGGGGATACGCAGTATTTT
- - TRBJ2-1 TRBV19 CASSIATRDSQFF TGTGCCAGTAGTATAGCGACCCGGGACTCGCAGTTCTTC
- - TRBJ2-3 TRBV27 CASVSSGDTQYF TGTGCCAGCGTCTCCTCGGGGGATACGCAGTATTTT
- - TRBJ2-7 TRBV7-2 CASSLARAAGEQYF TGTGCCAGCAGCTTAGCTCGGGCGGCGGGCGAGCAGTACTTC
- - TRBJ1-1 TRBV13 CASSYPLEGGNTEAFF TGTGCCAGCAGCTACCCCCTAGAGGGAGGAAACACTGAAGCTTTCTTT
- - TRBJ2-3 TRBV24-1 CATSDPGSPGRYTQYF TGTGCCACCAGTGATCCTGGCAGTCCCGGGAGATATACGCAGTATTTT
TRBD1 - TRBJ1-2 TRBV10-2 CASSESGGDLYGYTF TGCGCCAGCAGTGAGTCAGGGGGCGATCTCTATGGCTACACCTTC
TRBD2 - TRBJ2-5 TRBV27 CASSYSGLAGGPGTQYF TGTGCCAGCAGTTACTCCGGACTAGCGGGAGGGCCGGGGACCCAGTACTTC
- once TRBJ2-1 TRBV21-1 CASRQPSARSYNEQFF TGTGCCAGCAGACAACCTAGCGCACGGTCCTACAATGAGCAGTTCTTC
- - TRBJ2-1 TRBV6-5 CASSSGYNEQFF TGTGCCAGCAGTAGCGGGTACAATGAGCAGTTCTTC
- - TRBJ2-7 TRBV19 CATGLSIHEQYF TGTGCTACTGGACTTTCCATTCACGAGCAGTACTTC
- once TRBJ2-7 TRBV2 CASRQHEQYF TGTGCCAGCAGACAGCACGAGCAGTACTTC
TRBD1 - TRBJ1-1 TRBV5-1 CASSKGDRGDTEAFF TGCGCCAGCAGCAAGGGGGACAGGGGGGACACTGAAGCTTTCTTT
TRBD2 - TRBJ2-3 TRBV6-5 CASSVAGGTDTQYF TGTGCCAGCAGCGTAGCGGGCGGCACAGATACGCAGTATTTT
- - TRBJ1-2 TRBV18 CASSLQGDALNYGYTF TGTGCCAGCTCACTCCAGGGCGATGCCCTCAACTATGGCTACACCTTC
TRBD1 - TRBJ1-6 TRBV5-1 CASSDTGEDSPLHF TGCGCCAGCAGCGACACAGGGGAAGATTCACCCCTCCACTTT
TRBD2 - TRBJ2-7 TRBV5-4 CASSFKTVPGRDEQYF TGTGCCAGCAGCTTTAAGACAGTGCCAGGGAGGGACGAGCAGTACTTC
- - TRBJ1-2 TRBV27 CASSLGGVGYGYTF TGTGCCAGCAGTTTAGGGGGGGTTGGCTATGGCTACACCTTC
TRBD1 - TRBJ2-3 TRBV28 CASSSDRAPDTQYF TGTGCCAGCAGCTCTGACAGGGCACCAGATACGCAGTATTTT
- - TRBJ2-1 TRBV30 CAWSVLGRGQYNEQFF TGTGCCTGGAGTGTATTAGGCAGGGGTCAATACAATGAGCAGTTCTTC
- - TRBJ2-7 TRBV9 CASSPRTSSYEQYF TGTGCCAGCAGCCCCCGGACTTCCTCCTACGAGCAGTACTTC
TRBD1 - TRBJ2-1 TRBV7-2 CASSLALTGGYNEQFF TGTGCCAGCAGCTTAGCGTTGACAGGGGGCTACAATGAGCAGTTCTTC
- - TRBJ1-1 TRBV2 CASSVGSSTEAFF TGTGCCAGCAGTGTCGGGTCATCCACTGAAGCTTTCTTT
TRBD1 - TRBJ1-2 TRBV6-5 CASSLDRAGYGYTF TGTGCCAGCAGTCTGGACAGGGCTGGCTATGGCTACACCTTC
TRBD1 - TRBJ1-1 TRBV29-1 CSVTQTGVGTEAFF TGCAGCGTGACCCAAACAGGGGTTGGGACTGAAGCTTTCTTT
- once TRBJ1-2 TRBV7-2 CASSSLGGGGYTF TGTGCCAGCAGCTCCCTAGGGGGAGGGGGCTACACCTTC